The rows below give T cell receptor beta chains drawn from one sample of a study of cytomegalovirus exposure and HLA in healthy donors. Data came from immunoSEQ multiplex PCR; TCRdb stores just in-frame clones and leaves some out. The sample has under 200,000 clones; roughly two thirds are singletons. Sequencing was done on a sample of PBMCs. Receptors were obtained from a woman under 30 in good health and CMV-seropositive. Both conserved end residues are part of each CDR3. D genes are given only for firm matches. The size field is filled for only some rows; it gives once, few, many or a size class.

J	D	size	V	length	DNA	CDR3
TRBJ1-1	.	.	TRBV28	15	TGTGCCAGCAGTCGCAGGGGACCAATCCACACTGAAGCTTTCTTT	CASSRRGPIHTEAFF
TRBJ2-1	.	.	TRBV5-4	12	TGTGCCAGCAGCTTGGGAGGCAATGAGCAGTTCTTC	CASSLGGNEQFF
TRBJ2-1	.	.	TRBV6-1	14	TGTGCCAGCGCTCCGGGACTCACCTACAATGAGCAGTTCTTC	CASAPGLTYNEQFF
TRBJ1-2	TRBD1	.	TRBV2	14	TGTGCCAGCAGAAATCAGGGGGACCTATATGGCTACACCTTC	CASRNQGDLYGYTF
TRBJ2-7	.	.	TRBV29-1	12	TGCAGCGTTTTTACAGGTGCTGGCGAGCAGTACTTC	CSVFTGAGEQYF
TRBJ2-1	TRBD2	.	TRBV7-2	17	TGTGCCACCTCTCTAGCGGGGAGGGGGGGGTCCTACAATGAGCAGTTCTTC	CATSLAGRGGSYNEQFF
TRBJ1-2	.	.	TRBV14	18	TGTGCCAGCAGCCAAGATGGGAGTACGTGGTATCCTATCTATGGCTACACCTTC	CASSQDGSTWYPIYGYTF
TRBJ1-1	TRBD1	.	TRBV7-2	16	TGTGCCAGCAGGATGGACAGGGGGACATGGAACACTGAAGCTTTCTTT	CASRMDRGTWNTEAFF
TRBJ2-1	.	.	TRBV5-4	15	TGTGCCAGCAGCCTCAAACGGGAAATGATGCATGAGCAGTTCTTC	CASSLKREMMHEQFF
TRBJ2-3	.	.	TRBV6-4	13	TGTGCCAGCAGTGACCAGGGCCCAGATACGCAGTATTTT	CASSDQGPDTQYF
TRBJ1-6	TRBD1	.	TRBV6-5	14	TGTGCCAGCAGTAGAGAACAGGGGTGGTCACCCCTCCACTTT	CASSREQGWSPLHF
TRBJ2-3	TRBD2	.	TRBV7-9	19	TGTGCCAGCAGCCCGACCCGCTCGGGGGGGGGAATGTCAGGAGATACGCAGTATTTT	CASSPTRSGGGMSGDTQYF
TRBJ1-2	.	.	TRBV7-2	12	TGTGCCAGCAGCTTAGCGCAGGGAGGAGACACCTTC	CASSLAQGGDTF
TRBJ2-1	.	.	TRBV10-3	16	TGTGCCATCAGAGAGACATCCGACAGGTCGGGCAATGAGCAGTTCTTC	CAIRETSDRSGNEQFF
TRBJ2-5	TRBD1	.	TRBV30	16	TGTGCCTGGAGTTCAAGGTCGGCAGGGGGTCAAGAGACCCAGTACTTC	CAWSSRSAGGQETQYF
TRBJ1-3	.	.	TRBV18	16	TGTGCCAGCTCACCAAGTGGGGCGAGGACTGGAAACACCATATATTTT	CASSPSGARTGNTIYF
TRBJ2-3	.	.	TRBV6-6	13	TGTGCCAGCAGGCCGGGGGGCCCAGATACGCAGTATTTT	CASRPGGPDTQYF
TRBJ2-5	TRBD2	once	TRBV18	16	TGTGCCAGCTCACCTCTTGGGACTAGCGGGGAAGAGACCCAGTACTTC	CASSPLGTSGEETQYF
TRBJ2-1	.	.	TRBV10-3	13	TGTGCCATCAAGGACTCATGGCCCAATGAGCAGTTCTTC	CAIKDSWPNEQFF
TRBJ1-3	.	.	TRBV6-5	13	TGTGCCAGCAGCCTCGGCTCTGGAAACACCATATATTTT	CASSLGSGNTIYF
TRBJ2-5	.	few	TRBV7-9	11	TGTGCCAGCAGCGTTAAAGAGACCCAGTACTTC	CASSVKETQYF
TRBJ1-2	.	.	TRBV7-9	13	TGTGCCAGCAGCCCCCCAGGGGCTGGAGGCTACACCTTC	CASSPPGAGGYTF
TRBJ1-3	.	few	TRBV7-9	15	TGTGCCAGCAGCTTAGCGGGGGGAGATGGAAACACCATATATTTT	CASSLAGGDGNTIYF